These 20 T cell receptor beta chains came from one sample sequenced in a study of cytomegalovirus exposure and HLA in healthy donors. Some clones are missing from TCRdb's copy, which holds only in-frame ones; the method was immunoSEQ multiplex PCR. The data show 66,000 or so clones, around 97% seen once. Material for sequencing was PBMCs. The receptors here all came from a woman in her late teens or twenties in good health and CMV-seropositive.

J is TRBJ2-1 and V is TRBV5-1, with 12 bases fitting TRBD2. The CDR3 totals 15 residues. The ends lost 4 bases at V and 4 bases at J; junction bases unmatched: 3. Germline V lookup: CDR1 SGHRS, CDR2 YFSETQ. In nucleotides, the CDR3 is TGCGCCAGCAGCCACGGACTAGCGGGGTACAATGAGCAGTTCTTC. As protein: CASSHGLAGYNEQFF.

The chain employs TRBV29-1 and TRBJ1-2; a weak D match, TRBD1 (5 bases). The CDR3 is made up of 14 amino acids. Deletions cut 0 bases from V and 6 bases from J, with 14 bases between. CDR1 and CDR2 (germline): SQVTM, ANQGSEA. CDR3 loop: CSVEDGARVDGYTF. The CDR3 DNA reads TGCAGCGTTGAAGATGGGGCCAGGGTGGATGGCTACACCTTC. The complete variable domain, with remaining parts taken from reference TRBV29-1 and TRBJ1-2, reads SAVISQKPSRDICQRGTSLTIQCQVDSQVTMMFWYRQQPGQSLTLIATANQGSEATYESGFVIDKFPISRPNLTFSTLTVSNMSPEDSSIYLCSVEDGARVDGYTFGSGTRLTVV.

The rearrangement links TRBV7-9 to TRBJ2-1, with D maybe TRBD2 (6 bases). Germline V gene data show CDR1 as SEHNR and CDR2 as FQNEAQ (reference sequence). The CDR3 sequence is 15 residues long. The V gene lost 0 bases and the J gene lost 4 bases, with 10 bases spanning the gap. In nucleotides, the CDR3 is TGTGCCAGCAGCTTAGCAGCGGGCCTTTACAATGAGCAGTTCTTC. Translating gives CASSLAAGLYNEQFF.

The rearrangement uses TRBV4-1 and TRBJ1-2, with a weak D call TRBD1 (5 bases). Trimming pared 2 bases from V and 2 bases from J, leaving 15 bases between. Looked up from germline, CDR1 is MGHRA and CDR2 is YSYEKL. This CDR3 has 16 residues. The CDR3 reads CASSQRSGLLNYGYTF. The CDR3 DNA reads as TGCGCCAGCAGCCAACGGTCGGGACTGTTAAACTATGGCTACACCTTC.

V usage is TRBV7-2 and J usage is TRBJ1-2; D is uncertain. Between the trimmed V and J ends, which lost 3 bases and 4 bases, there was a span of 12 bases. This CDR3 is 14 amino acids long. The germline V gene encodes CDR1 SGHTA and CDR2 FQGNSA. CDR3 loop: CASSLVMRLYGYTF. CDR3 bases: TGTGCCAGCAGCTTGGTTATGAGACTCTATGGCTACACCTTC.

The J gene is TRBJ2-7, the V gene TRBV7-6; 9 nucleotides line up with TRBD1. Germline CDR1 SGHVS, CDR2 FNYEAQ. This CDR3 has 21 amino acids. J lost 1 base, V lost 2 bases, and 21 bases had no gene match. CDR3 residues: CASSLFGLGQGIAGSSYEQYF. DNA for the CDR3: TGTGCCAGCAGCTTATTCGGACTAGGACAGGGGATAGCGGGTTCATCCTACGAGCAGTACTTC.

This rearrangement joins TRBV11-2 to TRBJ1-4; a weak D match, TRBD1 (5 bases). The CDR3 runs 15 residues. From germline, CDR1 is SGHAT and CDR2 FQNNGV. Trimming removed 5 bases at V and 0 bases at J, with 10 bases between. DNA of the CDR3: TGTGCCAGCAGCCCTACAGGCGCAACTAATGAAAAACTGTTTTTT. This codes for CASSPTGATNEKLFF.

As DNA, the CDR3 is TGTGCCAGCAGCTCACCCCCAAGACTAGCGGGGGGCACAGATACGCAGTATTTT. Translating gives CASSSPPRLAGGTDTQYF. The chain joins TRBV7-3 to TRBJ2-3; 12 bases agree with TRBD2. Germline V CDR1 and CDR2: SGHTA, FQGTGA. This CDR3 is 18 amino acids long. V dropped 4 bases and J dropped 1; count of bases not matched to a gene: 9.

The chain carries TRBV10-3 and TRBJ2-3; D unclear. The CDR3 is 16 residues long. Germline V gene sequence: CDR1 ENHRY, CDR2 SYGVKD. The V end was cut by 3 bases, the J end by 1 base, with 14 bases between. The CDR3 DNA follows: TGTGCCATCAGTGATAGCAATTTATTAGGCACAGATACGCAGTATTTT. It is translated as CAISDSNLLGTDTQYF.

J is TRBJ2-5 and V is TRBV5-1; D remains ambiguous. Trimming cost V 0 bases and J 1 base, with 4 bases left between them. Germline assignment: CDR1 SGHRS and CDR2 YFSETQ. The CDR3 spans 13 residues. In DNA, the CDR3 is TGCGCCAGCAGCTTGGACATCCAAGAGACCCAGTACTTC. Encoded protein: CASSLDIQETQYF.

This chain connects TRBV27 to TRBJ2-2; D is uncertain. V was clipped by 2 bases and J by 7 bases, with 5 bases between them. Germline lookup yields CDR1 MNHEY and CDR2 SMNVEV (reference sequence). The CDR3 extends over 12 amino acids. For the CDR3, the DNA is TGTGCCAGCAGTTTAATCCACGGGGAGCTGTTTTTT. Protein product: CASSLIHGELFF.

The chain uses TRBV28 and TRBJ2-1; TRBD1 might be the D (7 bases). The CDR3 contains 16 residues. V was cut by 8 bases and J by 8 bases, with 25 bases left in between. Per germline, CDR1 MDHEN and CDR2 SYDVKM. In nucleotides, the CDR3 is TGTGCCAGCGGCGGCCAGACAGGGAGGAACGTCGATGAGCAGTTCTTC. Protein: CASGGQTGRNVDEQFF. Combining the CDR3 with reference TRBV28 and TRBJ2-1 gives the whole variable domain DVKVTQSSRYLVKRTGEKVFLECVQDMDHENMFWYRQDPGLGLRLIYFSYDVKMKEKGDIPEGYSVSREKKERFSLILESASTNQTSMYLCASGGQTGRNVDEQFFGPGTRLTVL.

This rearrangement joins TRBV18 to TRBJ2-5; 12 bases are a match to TRBD1. The V and J ends lost 4 bases and 1 base, in that order; junction bases with no gene match: 4. Germline-derived CDR1 and CDR2 are KGHSH and LQKENI. The CDR3 is made up of 16 amino acids. The CDR3 coding sequence is TGTGCCAGCTCACACGGGACAGGGGGCTCCCAAGAGACCCAGTACTTC. Translated, it gives CASSHGTGGSQETQYF.

V is TRBV15 and J is TRBJ2-3; D might be TRBD1 (5 bases). V was clipped by 1 base and J by 0 bases, with 11 bases between them. CDR1 LNHNV and CDR2 YYDKDF come from the germline V gene (reference sequence). The CDR3 loop spans 16 amino acids. In nucleotides, the CDR3 is TGTGCCACCAGCAGAGGGGGCGGAGCTAGCACAGATACGCAGTATTTT. It codes for CATSRGGGASTDTQYF.

The chain uses TRBV6-1 and TRBJ1-4; no clear D. The V end was cut by 1 base, the J end by 7 bases, with 10 bases between. The germline gives CDR1 MNHNS, CDR2 SASEGT. This CDR3 spans 14 amino acids. The CDR3 region has the DNA TGTGCCAGCAGTGAAGGGACTTCCAGTGAAAAACTGTTTTTT. Its translation is CASSEGTSSEKLFF.

V and J are TRBV6-6 and TRBJ2-7; maybe TRBD2 (6 bases). This CDR3 spans 11 amino acids. The V end lost 8 bases, the J end lost 4 bases, and 9 bases lay between the germline ends. Germline-derived CDR1 and CDR2 are MNHNY and SVGAGI (reference sequence). The CDR3 DNA is TGTGCCAGCGGCGGGGCATACGAGCAGTACTTC. The encoded protein is CASGGAYEQYF.

The CDR3 sequence: CASSVVAGGLETQYF. The CDR3 region has the DNA TGTGCCAGCAGCGTAGTAGCGGGAGGCTTGGAGACCCAGTACTTC. The rearrangement uses TRBV9 and TRBJ2-5; 10 nucleotides agree with TRBD2. V lost 0 bases and J lost 5; bases outside the gene matches: 4. The CDR3 covers 15 residues. Germline lookup yields CDR1 SGDLS and CDR2 YYNGEE.

The CDR3 bases are TGTGCCAGCAGTTCCGCGGGGACTATCAATGAGCAGTTCTTC. It is translated as CASSSAGTINEQFF. The rearrangement uses TRBV6-5 and TRBJ2-1; the match to TRBD2 covers 7 bases. The trim removed 4 bases at V and 6 bases at J, leaving 6 bases unmatched. CDR1 and CDR2 (germline): MNHEY, SVGAGI. The CDR3 totals 14 residues.

V usage is TRBV5-1 and J usage is TRBJ2-7; 12 bases line up with TRBD2. Germline CDR1 reads SGHRS; CDR2 reads YFSETQ. The CDR3 is made up of 17 amino acids. V gave up 2 bases and J gave up 3 bases; unmatched junction bases: 9. In nucleotides, the CDR3 is TGCGCCAGCAGCTTTCTAAGGACTAGCGGGATAGGCTACGAGCAGTACTTC. Its translation is CASSFLRTSGIGYEQYF.

J is TRBJ2-3 and V is TRBV10-3; D not certain. V dropped 3 bases and J dropped 6 bases, with 13 bases sitting between them. This CDR3 spans 14 amino acids. In germline, CDR1 is ENHRY, CDR2 SYGVKD. CDR3 loop: CAISDIQKRDTQYF. CDR3 in DNA: TGTGCCATCAGTGATATACAGAAAAGGGATACGCAGTATTTT.